This entry lists 26 T cell receptor beta chains sequenced from one sample in a study of cytomegalovirus exposure and HLA in healthy donors. PCR amplification relied on 60 Vbeta primers (plus 13 Jbeta primers). Profiled with immunoSEQ multiplex PCR; TCRdb holds only in-frame clones, not every one. The sample consists of under 200,000 clones, roughly 71% of them appearing once. The sequenced sample consisted of PBMCs. Every receptor here comes from a male donor in good health and CMV-seropositive.

The chain is built from TRBV19 and TRBJ1-1, with D uncertain. This CDR3 comprises 14 residues. Germline CDR1 reads LNHDA; CDR2 reads SQIVND (reference sequence). The V end was cut by 0 bases, the J end by 4 bases, with 9 bases between. CDR3 sequence reads: CASSIDSGSTEAFF. The CDR3 DNA reads TGTGCCAGTAGTATAGATTCGGGGAGCACTGAAGCTTTCTTT.

This chain links TRBV19 with TRBJ1-2; 11 nucleotides match TRBD1. V shed 0 bases, J shed 6 bases, and the junction held 3 bases outside the gene matches. This CDR3 has 15 amino acids. Germline V CDR1 and CDR2: LNHDA, SQIVND (reference sequence). CDR3 region: CASSIDMDRGHGYTF. For the CDR3, the DNA is TGTGCCAGTAGTATAGATATGGACAGGGGGCATGGCTACACCTTC. The entire variable domain, with the rest obtained from reference TRBV19 and TRBJ1-2, is as follows: DGGITQSPKYLFRKEGQNVTLSCEQNLNHDAMYWYRQDPGQGLRLIYYSQIVNDFQKGDIAEGYSVSREKKESFPLTVTSAQKNPTAFYLCASSIDMDRGHGYTFGSGTRLTVV.

V is TRBV9 and J is TRBJ2-7; D not resolved. Trimming removed 0 bases from V and 5 bases from J, with 9 bases in between. CDR3 length: 13 residues. Germline loops: CDR1 SGDLS, CDR2 YYNGEE. For the CDR3, the DNA is TGTGCCAGCAGCGTAGACAGAGAAGACGAGCAGTACTTC. This sequence encodes CASSVDREDEQYF.

This clone has only a few counts. The V call is TRBV5-6, the J call TRBJ1-1; the D gene is possibly TRBD1 (5 bases). There are 16 residues in the CDR3. Trimming left V 1 base short and J 8 bases short, with 21 bases between. Per the germline V gene, CDR1 is SGHDT and CDR2 is YYEEEE. The CDR3 loop is CASSLPLRRGLGEAFF. The CDR3 bases are TGTGCCAGCAGCTTGCCTCTTAGGAGGGGTCTGGGGGAAGCTTTCTTT. Using reference TRBV5-6 and TRBJ1-1 for the parts outside the CDR3, the full variable domain is DAGVTQSPTHLIKTRGQQVTLRCSPKSGHDTVSWYQQALGQGPQFIFQYYEEEERQRGNFPDRFSGHQFPNYSSELNVNALLLGDSALYLCASSLPLRRGLGEAFFGQGTRLTVV.

The V gene is TRBV7-2, the J gene TRBJ2-2; 7 bases align to TRBD2. The germline CDR1 and CDR2 sequences are SGHTA and FQGNSA. This CDR3 spans 14 amino acids. Trimming at V came to 1 base and at J to 4 bases, leaving 0 bases not matched to a gene. DNA of the CDR3: TGTGCCAGCAGCTTAGGACTAGCCACCGGGGAGCTGTTTTTT. This translates into CASSLGLATGELFF.

V is TRBV19 and J is TRBJ1-1; tentatively, D is TRBD1 (6 bases). Germline assignment: CDR1 LNHDA and CDR2 SQIVND (reference sequence). Trimming left V 1 base short and J 2 bases short, with 11 bases between. This CDR3 is built from 15 residues. CDR3 sequence: CASSIGAGANTEAFF. The DNA for the CDR3 is TGTGCCAGTAGTATAGGGGCAGGGGCAAACACTGAAGCTTTCTTT.

The J gene is TRBJ2-5, the V gene TRBV27; TRBD2 agrees at 8 bases. CDR3 length: 15 amino acids. Germline V lookup: CDR1 MNHEY, CDR2 SMNVEV (reference sequence). J lost 4 bases, V lost 6 bases, and 10 bases had no gene match. CDR3 coding DNA: TGTGCCAGCAGCCCCAATCAGAGCGGGGGAGAGACCCAGTACTTC. It yields the protein CASSPNQSGGETQYF.

The chain couples TRBV5-1 to TRBJ2-2; D remains unclear. The germline V and J ends were trimmed by 1 base and 1 base, with 8 bases remaining between them. The CDR3 is 15 residues long. The germline gives CDR1 SGHRS, CDR2 YFSETQ. The CDR3 region is CASSLTALNTGELFF. CDR3 nucleotide sequence: TGCGCCAGCAGCTTGACAGCCTTGAACACCGGGGAGCTGTTTTTT.

This clone was detected once. V is TRBV19 and J is TRBJ2-7, with TRBD2 as a possible D gene (6 bases). Germline-derived CDR1 and CDR2 are LNHDA and SQIVND (reference sequence). V was trimmed by 5 bases and J by 6 bases, leaving 17 bases between them. The CDR3 has 14 residues. The CDR3 bases are TGTGCCAGTAGTTTTGGAGGTATGGGAGGCGAGCAGTACTTC. Translation gives CASSFGGMGGEQYF.

As DNA, the CDR3 is TGCGCCAGCAGCCACTTGACAGGGGTAAGTCAGCCCCAGCATTTT. Protein sequence: CASSHLTGVSQPQHF. J is TRBJ1-5 and V is TRBV4-1; 8 positions agree with TRBD1. The V segment lost 3 bases and the J segment 6 bases; nucleotides outside the gene matches: 7. Looked up from germline, CDR1 is MGHRA and CDR2 is YSYEKL. The CDR3 extends over 15 amino acids.

The rearrangement uses TRBV5-6 and TRBJ2-5, with 7 bases identical to TRBD2. This CDR3 is 14 amino acids long. The V gene's germline CDR1 is SGHDT and CDR2 YYEEEE. Losses at the gene ends were 4 bases for V and 7 bases for J; bases not matched to a gene: 10. CDR3 nucleotides: TGTGCCAGCAGCCCGGGACTGCGGGGGAGGACCCAGTACTTC. It specifies CASSPGLRGRTQYF.

V is TRBV7-9 and J is TRBJ1-2, with D possibly being TRBD1 (5 bases). V was trimmed by 5 bases and J by 2 bases, leaving 15 bases between them. Germline V gene lookup returns CDR1 SEHNR and CDR2 FQNEAQ (reference sequence). This CDR3 has 15 amino acids. In nucleotides, the CDR3 is TGTGCCAGCAGCCTCCCGGGGGAAGTAAACTATGGCTACACCTTC. Protein: CASSLPGEVNYGYTF.

This chain uses TRBV2 with TRBJ1-2, with 7 bases lining up with TRBD1. The V and J ends lost 8 bases and 6 bases, in that order; junction bases with no gene match: 12. Germline CDR1 SNHLY, CDR2 FYNNEI. The CDR3 covers 14 residues. The CDR3 here is CASGSEGALNGYTF. The CDR3 DNA follows: TGTGCCAGCGGGTCAGAGGGGGCCCTAAATGGCTACACCTTC.

This clone was detected a few times. The chain recombines TRBV5-1 with TRBJ1-4; unclear D gene. The CDR3 has 13 residues. Germline CDR1 SGHRS, CDR2 YFSETQ. V gave up 2 bases and J gave up 5 bases, with 7 bases separating them. CDR3 loop: CASSFGLNEKLFF. CDR3 in DNA: TGCGCCAGCAGCTTTGGGCTAAATGAAAAACTGTTTTTT.

The chain has TRBV5-6 and TRBJ1-2; 9 bases are shared with TRBD1. V trimming: 1 base; J trimming: 2 bases; junction bases outside the gene matches: 3. This CDR3 region has 15 residues. Per the germline V gene, CDR1 is SGHDT and CDR2 is YYEEEE. CDR3 loop: CASSLYDRGNYGYTF. The DNA for the CDR3 is TGTGCCAGCAGCTTGTATGACAGGGGGAACTATGGCTACACCTTC.

This clone was counted a few times. V and J are TRBV30 and TRBJ2-5; no clear D. The CDR3 is made up of 10 amino acids. Trimming left V 5 bases short and J 4 bases short, with 5 bases between. Germline CDR1 is GTSNPN and CDR2 is SVGIG (reference sequence). The CDR3 DNA is TGTGCCTGGGGCCGAGAGACCCAGTACTTC. This translates into CAWGRETQYF.

This sequence joins TRBV11-3 and TRBJ2-1; D is possibly TRBD2 (5 bases). Germline-derived CDR1 and CDR2 are SGHNT and YENEEA. CDR3 length equals 14 residues. V lost 6 bases to trimming and J lost 2 bases, with 11 bases between them. The CDR3 is CASSSAGPYNEQFF. CDR3 nucleotide sequence: TGTGCCAGCAGTTCGGCGGGCCCCTACAATGAGCAGTTCTTC.

The V gene is TRBV15, the J gene TRBJ2-3; D ambiguous. CDR1 is LNHNV, CDR2 YYDKDF, per germline (reference sequence). V gave up 0 bases and J gave up 3 bases, with 7 bases separating them. This CDR3 comprises 14 residues. CDR3 sequence (DNA): TGTGCCACCAGCAGAGAGAGAAGAACAGATACGCAGTATTTT. This sequence encodes CATSRERRTDTQYF. The whole variable domain, remainder taken from reference TRBV15 and TRBJ2-3, is DAMVIQNPRYQVTQFGKPVTLSCSQTLNHNVMYWYQQKSSQAPKLLFHYYDKDFNNEADTPDNFQSRRPNTSFCFLDIRSPGLGDTAMYLCATSRERRTDTQYFGPGTRLTVL.

The chain combines TRBV12-5 with TRBJ2-2, with no clear D. Germline V gene data show CDR1 as LGHNT and CDR2 as FRNRAP. The CDR3 has 15 amino acids. V shed 2 bases and J shed 1 base, with 8 bases lying between them. The CDR3 region is CASGLSQLNTGELFF. CDR3 coding DNA: TGTGCTAGTGGTTTGTCCCAGTTGAACACCGGGGAGCTGTTTTTT.

The chain combines TRBV6-5 with TRBJ2-5, with a possible D match to TRBD2 (5 bases). Germline-derived CDR1 and CDR2 are MNHEY and SVGAGI. This CDR3 region has 15 residues. V was clipped by 1 base and J by 5 bases, with 14 bases between them. CDR3 region: CASSYFYSGGETQYF. CDR3 DNA: TGTGCCAGCAGTTACTTTTACTCCGGCGGGGAGACCCAGTACTTC.

This clone was picked up one time. Other DNA sequences in the sample encode the same CDR3. The chain employs TRBV7-9 and TRBJ2-3; D unresolved. Germline-derived CDR1 and CDR2 are SEHNR and FQNEAQ (reference sequence). V dropped 3 bases and J dropped 2 bases, with 6 bases sitting between them. The CDR3 is 13 amino acids. The DNA for the CDR3 is TGTGCCAGCAGCTTGTCAGTCACAGATACGCAGTATTTT. Amino acid sequence: CASSLSVTDTQYF.

For this clone: Other nucleotide sequences in the sample specify the same CDR3. The genes are TRBV18 and TRBJ2-7, with 9 positions matching TRBD1. This CDR3 spans 14 amino acids. Germline V gene data show CDR1 as KGHSH and CDR2 as LQKENI. With 3 bases clipped from V and 2 bases from J, the junction kept 2 bases outside the gene matches. DNA for the CDR3: TGTGCCAGCTCACCGGGACAGGGTACCTACGAGCAGTACTTC. It encodes CASSPGQGTYEQYF.

This chain joins TRBV7-3 and TRBJ2-2, with TRBD2 matching over 7 bases. The V gene's germline CDR1 is SGHTA and CDR2 FQGTGA. CDR3 size: 14 residues. J lost 6 bases, V lost 4 bases, and 5 bases had no gene match. CDR3 amino acids: CASSSRDYSGELFF. In DNA form, the CDR3 reads TGTGCCAGCAGCTCCCGGGACTATTCCGGGGAGCTGTTTTTT.

The chain couples TRBV5-5 to TRBJ2-3; perhaps TRBD1 as D (5 bases). Trimming left V 2 bases short and J 4 bases short, with 14 bases between. The CDR3 has 15 residues. CDR1 and CDR2 (germline): SGHKS, YYEKEE (reference sequence). CDR3 sequence (DNA): TGTGCCAGCAGCTTCGGGCAGGGTGGGGCAGATACGCAGTATTTT. Its protein product is CASSFGQGGADTQYF. Full variable domain (rest looked up from reference TRBV5-5 and TRBJ2-3): DAGVTQSPTHLIKTRGQQVTLRCSPISGHKSVSWYQQVLGQGPQFIFQYYEKEERGRGNFPDRFSARQFPNYSSELNVNALLLGDSALYLCASSFGQGGADTQYFGPGTRLTVL.

This clone was detected a few times. This chain uses TRBV7-9 with TRBJ1-1, with D perhaps TRBD1 (5 bases). The CDR3 has 12 residues. The germline CDR1 and CDR2 sequences are SEHNR and FQNEAQ (reference sequence). Trimming pared 1 base from V and 11 bases from J, leaving 11 bases between. The CDR3 region is CASSLEQGEAFF. In DNA, the CDR3 is TGTGCCAGCAGCTTAGAGCAGGGTGAGGCTTTCTTT.

This clone was seen once. The V call is TRBV4-1, the J call TRBJ1-2; TRBD1 agrees at 7 bases. Germline loops: CDR1 MGHRA, CDR2 YSYEKL. This CDR3 has 16 residues. The ends lost 3 bases at V and 2 bases at J; junction bases unmatched: 9. CDR3 DNA: TGCGCCAGCAGCCATGGAGGGGGCAGTCGGAACTATGGCTACACCTTC. Its protein product is CASSHGGGSRNYGYTF.